These 15 T cell receptor beta chains were sequenced from one sample in a study of breast tumors, draining lymph nodes, adjacent tissues. In TCRdb, the multiplex PCR reads were re-called with MiXCR into one record per CDR3 protein. Altogether roughly 20,000 distinct CDR3 sequences are present, about 38% being singletons, with the ten largest covering approximately 25%. The sequencing sample was made of breast tumor tissue. The receptors originated from a female donor with breast cancer. Some clones in this sample may be carry-over from other donors' samples.

The chain uses TRBV3-1 and TRBJ1-1; D might be TRBD1 (5 bases). Germline values: CDR1 LGHDT, CDR2 YNNKEL (reference sequence). Trimming removed 4 bases at V and 10 bases at J, with 19 bases between. CDR3 length: 14 amino acids. As DNA, the CDR3 is TGTGCCAGCAGCCCAAGACAGTCGGAATCGTCAGCTTTCTTT. Protein: CASSPRQSESSAFF. Variable domain in full (rest from reference TRBV3-1 and TRBJ1-1): DTAVSQTPKYLVTQMGNDKSIKCEQNLGHDTMYWYKQDSKKFLKIMFSYNNKELIINETVPNRFSPKSPDKAHLNLHINSLELGDSAVYFCASSPRQSESSAFFGQGTRLTVV.

This clonotype turned up a few times. The CDR3 DNA sequence: TGCAGTGCTAGCGGGAGTCGCACAGATACGCAGTATTTT. Amino acid sequence: CSASGSRTDTQYF. This chain joins TRBV20-1 and TRBJ2-3, with D perhaps matching TRBD2 (6 bases). The CDR3 consists of 13 residues. Per the germline V gene, CDR1 is DFQATT and CDR2 is SNEGSKA (reference sequence). V was pared by 3 bases and J by 1 base, with 8 bases between.

The V gene is TRBV15, the J gene TRBJ2-3; D gene ambiguous. V lost 0 bases and J 11 bases, leaving 9 bases between the germline ends. This CDR3 contains 12 residues. Per germline, CDR1 LNHNV and CDR2 YYDKDF (reference sequence). The CDR3 protein is CATSRDRNEQYF. The CDR3 region has the DNA TGTGCCACCAGCAGAGATCGCAATGAGCAGTATTTT. The whole variable domain, remainder taken from reference TRBV15 and TRBJ2-3, is DAMVIQNPRYQVTQFGKPVTLSCSQTLNHNVMYWYQQKSSQAPKLLFHYYDKDFNNEADTPDNFQSRRPNTSFCFLDIRSPGLGDTAMYLCATSRDRNEQYFGPGTRLTVL.

V usage is TRBV6-5 and J usage is TRBJ1-6, with unresolved D. The CDR3 runs to 13 residues. The germline CDR1 and CDR2 sequences are MNHEY and SVGAGI. V shed 6 bases and J shed 4 bases, with 7 bases lying between them. For the CDR3, the DNA is TGTGCCAGCAGCCCTACTTATAATTCACCCCTCCACTTT. Amino acid sequence: CASSPTYNSPLHF.

The V call is TRBV10-3, the J call TRBJ2-2; tentative D call: TRBD2 (5 bases). CDR1 and CDR2 from the germline V gene are ENHRY and SYGVKD. The CDR3 length is 14 residues. V was clipped by 7 bases and J by 3 bases, with 12 bases between them. CDR3 DNA sequence: TGTGCCATCAAGGGTAGCGCGGACACCGGGGAGCTGTTTTTT. Its translation: CAIKGSADTGELFF.

V usage is TRBV3-1 and J usage is TRBJ1-4; D may be TRBD1 (5 bases). Germline V lookup: CDR1 LGHDT, CDR2 YNNKEL (reference sequence). The germline V and J ends were trimmed by 0 bases and 8 bases, with 13 bases remaining between them. This CDR3 has 15 residues. For the CDR3, the DNA is TGTGCCAGCAGCCAAGATCGGGGGGAAGTAGAAAAACTGTTTTTT. It is translated as CASSQDRGEVEKLFF.

This clonotype has just one count. In DNA form, the CDR3 reads TGTGCCAGCACCCCCTCAACGGGCCTGTCGGATGAGCAGTTCTTC. Protein: CASTPSTGLSDEQFF. This chain connects TRBV12-3 or TRBV12-4 to TRBJ2-1; D is undetermined. The CDR3 contains 15 residues. Deletions cut 7 bases from V and 8 bases from J, with 21 bases between.

Many counts were recorded for this clonotype. CDR3 loop: CASSLAGGIQPQHF. In nucleotides, the CDR3 is TGTGCCAGTTCCTTGGCAGGGGGCATTCAGCCCCAGCATTTT. The chain couples TRBV19 to TRBJ1-5; 8 positions match TRBD1. The CDR3 totals 14 residues. V lost 8 bases and J lost 6; bases outside the gene matches: 9. Germline-derived CDR1 and CDR2 are LNHDA and SQIVND (reference sequence).

This clonotype came up many times. V and J are TRBV20-1 and TRBJ2-3; D is unresolved. Germline V lookup: CDR1 DFQATT, CDR2 SNEGSKA (reference sequence). The CDR3 sequence is 11 residues long. Between the trimmed V and J ends, which lost 5 bases and 3 bases, there was a span of 6 bases. CDR3 sequence: CSAFKTDTQYF. CDR3 coding DNA: TGCAGTGCTTTTAAGACAGATACGCAGTATTTT.

This clonotype was detected a few times. The rearrangement uses TRBV7-3 and TRBJ2-7, with 7 positions matching TRBD1. Trimming cost V 9 bases and J 6 bases; bases outside gene matches: 14. This CDR3 comprises 14 residues. From germline, CDR1 is SGHTA and CDR2 FQGTGA. The CDR3 DNA reads TGTGCCAGTAGCAGCCAGACAGGGAGCCGCGAGCAGTACTTC. The encoded protein is CASSSQTGSREQYF.

The J gene is TRBJ2-6, the V gene TRBV20-1; 11 bases match TRBD1. The CDR3 totals 17 residues. The trim removed 0 bases at V and 3 bases at J, leaving 4 bases unmatched. Germline V gene lookup returns CDR1 DFQATT and CDR2 SNEGSKA (reference sequence). CDR3 DNA sequence: TGCAGTGCTAGAGATGGACAGGGGGCCCGTGGGGCCAACGTCCTGACTTTC. This codes for CSARDGQGARGANVLTF.

This chain uses TRBV20-1 with TRBJ2-2, with a tentative D call TRBD2 (6 bases). The CDR3 length is 15 residues. Germline V gene data show CDR1 as DFQATT and CDR2 as SNEGSKA (reference sequence). The ends were cut back, 0 bases at V and 5 bases at J, with 13 bases in the middle. The CDR3 spells CSARDAAGATGELFF. The CDR3 DNA follows: TGCAGTGCTAGAGACGCAGCGGGTGCGACCGGGGAGCTGTTTTTT.

The chain has TRBV27 and TRBJ2-7; 11 nucleotides align to TRBD2. The CDR3 spans 15 residues. Germline-derived CDR1 and CDR2 are MNHEY and SMNVEV (reference sequence). Trimming at V came to 2 bases and at J to 7 bases, leaving 7 bases not matched to a gene. This CDR3 reads CASSLRLAGGKEQYF. The CDR3 DNA reads TGTGCCAGCAGTTTAAGGCTAGCGGGAGGAAAGGAGCAGTACTTC.

This clonotype was observed at least ten times. In nucleotides, the CDR3 is TGTGCCACCAGCCTGACTAGCGGGGCCGCTTTGTTCTTC. Protein: CATSLTSGAALFF. This chain links TRBV24-1 with TRBJ2-1, with 11 bases fitting TRBD2. Germline V gene data show CDR1 as KGHDR and CDR2 as SFDVKD. Losses at the gene ends were 7 bases for V and 15 bases for J; bases not matched to a gene: 10. The CDR3 sequence is 13 residues long.

Of note for this clonotype: A read error may be the cause here, since a much bigger clone is one base away. The chain links TRBV20-1 to TRBJ2-7, with 11 bases matching TRBD2. The CDR3 spans 15 residues. The germline CDR1 and CDR2 sequences are DFQATT and SNEGSKA (reference sequence). As DNA, the CDR3 is TGCAGTGCTGTATCGACTAGCGGGGTAGCAAACGATCAGTACTTC. It codes for CSAVSTSGVANDQYF.